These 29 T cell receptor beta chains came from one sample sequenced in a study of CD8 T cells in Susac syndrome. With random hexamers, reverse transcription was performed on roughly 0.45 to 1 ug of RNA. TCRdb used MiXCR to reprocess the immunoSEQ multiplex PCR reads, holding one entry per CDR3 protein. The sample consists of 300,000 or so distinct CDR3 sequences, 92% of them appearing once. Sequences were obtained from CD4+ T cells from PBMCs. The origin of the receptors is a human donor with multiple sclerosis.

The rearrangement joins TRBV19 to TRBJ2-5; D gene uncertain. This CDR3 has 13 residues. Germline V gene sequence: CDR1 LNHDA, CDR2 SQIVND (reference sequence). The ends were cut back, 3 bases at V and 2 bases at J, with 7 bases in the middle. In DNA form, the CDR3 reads TGTGCCAGTAGTATGGGCCTACAAGAGACCCAGTACTTC. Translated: CASSMGLQETQYF.

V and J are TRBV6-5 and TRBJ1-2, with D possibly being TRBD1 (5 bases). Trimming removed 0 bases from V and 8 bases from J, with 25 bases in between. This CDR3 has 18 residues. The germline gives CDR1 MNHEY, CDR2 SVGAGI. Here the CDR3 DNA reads TGTGCCAGCAGTTACTCGGGACCGACAGTTACCCTTCGGAGGGGCTACACCTTC. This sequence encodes CASSYSGPTVTLRRGYTF.

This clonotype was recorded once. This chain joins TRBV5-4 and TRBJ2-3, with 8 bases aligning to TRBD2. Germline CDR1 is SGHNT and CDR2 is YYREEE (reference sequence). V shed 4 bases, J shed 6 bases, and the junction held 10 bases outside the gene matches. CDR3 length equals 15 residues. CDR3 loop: CASSPGLGVADTQYF. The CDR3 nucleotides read TGTGCCAGCAGCCCGGGACTAGGGGTGGCGGATACGCAGTATTTT.

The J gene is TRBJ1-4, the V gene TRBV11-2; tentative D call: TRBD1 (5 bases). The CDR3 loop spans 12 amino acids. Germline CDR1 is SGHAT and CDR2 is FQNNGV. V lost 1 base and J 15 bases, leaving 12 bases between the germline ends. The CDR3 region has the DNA TGTGCCAGCAGCTTAGCTGGCAGGGAGTTGTTTTTT. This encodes CASSLAGRELFF.

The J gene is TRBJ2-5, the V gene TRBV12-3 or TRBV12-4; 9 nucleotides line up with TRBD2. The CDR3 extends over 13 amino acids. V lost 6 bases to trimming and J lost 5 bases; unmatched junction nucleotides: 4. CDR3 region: CASSPSGAETQYF. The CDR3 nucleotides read TGTGCCAGCAGCCCTAGCGGGGCGGAGACCCAGTACTTC.

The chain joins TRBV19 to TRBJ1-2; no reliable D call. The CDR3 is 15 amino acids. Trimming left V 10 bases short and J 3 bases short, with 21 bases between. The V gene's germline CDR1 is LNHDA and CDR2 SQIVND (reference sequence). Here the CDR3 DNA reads TGTGCCAATAAGCGGCCCAGCCGAGATCACTATGGCTACACCTTC. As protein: CANKRPSRDHYGYTF.

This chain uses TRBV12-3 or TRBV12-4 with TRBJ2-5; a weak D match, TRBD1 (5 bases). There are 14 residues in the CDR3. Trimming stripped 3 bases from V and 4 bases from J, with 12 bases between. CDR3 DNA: TGTGCCAGCAGTTTTAGGCAGGGTGTAGAGACCCAGTACTTC. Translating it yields CASSFRQGVETQYF.

CDR3 residues: CASSLPSILSPSPSSYNEQFF. CDR3 DNA: TGCGCCAGCAGCCTGCCTTCCATCCTCTCCCCTAGCCCAAGCTCCTACAATGAGCAGTTCTTC. The chain carries TRBV4-1 and TRBJ2-1; tentatively, D is TRBD2 (5 bases). This CDR3 region has 21 residues. V was pared by 4 bases and J by 0 bases, with 28 bases between. Germline V gene data show CDR1 as MGHRA and CDR2 as YSYEKL.

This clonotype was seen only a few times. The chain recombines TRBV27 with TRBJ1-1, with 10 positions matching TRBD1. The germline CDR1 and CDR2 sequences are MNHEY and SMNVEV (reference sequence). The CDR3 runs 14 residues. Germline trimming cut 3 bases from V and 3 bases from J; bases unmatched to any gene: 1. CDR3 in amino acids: CASSLGQGYTEAFF. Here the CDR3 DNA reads TGTGCCAGCAGTTTGGGACAGGGGTACACTGAAGCTTTCTTT.

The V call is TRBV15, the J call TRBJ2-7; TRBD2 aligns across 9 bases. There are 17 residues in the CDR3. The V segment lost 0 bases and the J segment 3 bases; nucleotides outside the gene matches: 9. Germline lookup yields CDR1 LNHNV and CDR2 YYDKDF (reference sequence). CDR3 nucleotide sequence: TGTGCCACCAGCAGAGATCTTTCTCGGCGGGAGGGCTACGAGCAGTACTTC. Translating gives CATSRDLSRREGYEQYF.

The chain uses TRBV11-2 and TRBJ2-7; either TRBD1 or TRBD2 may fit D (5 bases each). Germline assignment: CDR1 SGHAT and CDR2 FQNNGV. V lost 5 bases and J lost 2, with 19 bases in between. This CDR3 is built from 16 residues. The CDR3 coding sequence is TGTGCCAGCAGCCCGGGATCTTGGGGGAGCCCCTACGAGCAGTACTTC. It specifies CASSPGSWGSPYEQYF.

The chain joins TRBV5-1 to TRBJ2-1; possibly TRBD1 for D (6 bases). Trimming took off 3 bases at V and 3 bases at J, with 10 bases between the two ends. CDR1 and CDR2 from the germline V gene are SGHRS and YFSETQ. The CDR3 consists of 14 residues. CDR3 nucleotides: TGCGCCAGCAGCTCCGGGACAAACTACAATGAGCAGTTCTTC. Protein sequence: CASSSGTNYNEQFF.

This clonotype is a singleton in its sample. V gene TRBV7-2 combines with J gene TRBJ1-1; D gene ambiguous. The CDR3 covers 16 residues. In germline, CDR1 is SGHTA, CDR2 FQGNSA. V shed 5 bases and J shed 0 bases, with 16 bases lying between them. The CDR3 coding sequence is TGTGCCAGCAGCCTAAACCGCCCCATTCTGAACACTGAAGCTTTCTTT. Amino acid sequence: CASSLNRPILNTEAFF.

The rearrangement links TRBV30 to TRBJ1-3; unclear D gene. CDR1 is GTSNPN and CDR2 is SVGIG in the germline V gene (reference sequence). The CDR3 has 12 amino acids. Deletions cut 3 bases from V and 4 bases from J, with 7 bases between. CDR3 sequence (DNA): TGTGCCTGGAGCACATCCGGAAACACCATATATTTT. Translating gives CAWSTSGNTIYF. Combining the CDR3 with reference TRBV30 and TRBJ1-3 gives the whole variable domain SQTIHQWPATLVQPVGSPLSLECTVEGTSNPNLYWYRQAAGRGLQLLFYSVGIGQISSEVPQNLSASRPQDRQFILSSKKLLLSDSGFYLCAWSTSGNTIYFGEGSWLTVV.

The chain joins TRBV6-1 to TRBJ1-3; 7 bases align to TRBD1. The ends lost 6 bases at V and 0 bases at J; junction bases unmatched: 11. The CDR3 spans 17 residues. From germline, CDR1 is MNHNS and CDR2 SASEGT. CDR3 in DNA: TGTGCCAGCAGAGGAACCCCGAGGGACAGCTCTGGAAACACCATATATTTT. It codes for CASRGTPRDSSGNTIYF.

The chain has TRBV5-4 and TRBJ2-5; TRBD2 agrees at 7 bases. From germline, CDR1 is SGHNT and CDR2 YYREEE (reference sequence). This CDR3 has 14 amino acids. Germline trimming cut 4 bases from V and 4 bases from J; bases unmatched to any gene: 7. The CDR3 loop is CASSISGTAETQYF. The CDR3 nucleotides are TGTGCCAGCAGCATCAGCGGGACCGCAGAGACCCAGTACTTC.

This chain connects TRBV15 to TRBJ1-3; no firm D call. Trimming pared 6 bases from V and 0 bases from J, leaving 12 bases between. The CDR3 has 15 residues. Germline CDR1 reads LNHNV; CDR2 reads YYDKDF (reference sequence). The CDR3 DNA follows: TGTGCCACCAGTCCCAGATACAGCTCTGGAAACACCATATATTTT. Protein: CATSPRYSSGNTIYF. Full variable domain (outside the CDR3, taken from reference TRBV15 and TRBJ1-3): DAMVIQNPRYQVTQFGKPVTLSCSQTLNHNVMYWYQQKSSQAPKLLFHYYDKDFNNEADTPDNFQSRRPNTSFCFLDIRSPGLGDTAMYLCATSPRYSSGNTIYFGEGSWLTVV.

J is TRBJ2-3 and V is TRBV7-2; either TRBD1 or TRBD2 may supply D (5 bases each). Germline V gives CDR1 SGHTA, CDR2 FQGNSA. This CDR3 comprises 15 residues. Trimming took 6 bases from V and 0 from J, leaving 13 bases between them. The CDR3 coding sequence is TGTGCCAGCAGACTAGGACACTTTAGCACAGATACGCAGTATTTT. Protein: CASRLGHFSTDTQYF.

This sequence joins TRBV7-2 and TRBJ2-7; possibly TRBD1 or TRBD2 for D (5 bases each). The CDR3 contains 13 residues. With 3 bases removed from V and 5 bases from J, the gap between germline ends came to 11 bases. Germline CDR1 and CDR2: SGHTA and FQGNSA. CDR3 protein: CASSFSRGHEQYF. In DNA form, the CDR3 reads TGTGCCAGCAGCTTTAGCCGGGGACACGAGCAGTACTTC.

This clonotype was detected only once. The CDR3 loop is CSAEGFDEKLFF. CDR3 DNA sequence: TGCAGCGCGGAGGGTTTTGATGAAAAACTGTTTTTT. The chain links TRBV29-1 to TRBJ1-4; D not certain. The V end was cut by 7 bases, the J end by 6 bases, with 12 bases between. Germline CDR1 is SQVTM and CDR2 is ANQGSEA. This CDR3 has 12 amino acids.

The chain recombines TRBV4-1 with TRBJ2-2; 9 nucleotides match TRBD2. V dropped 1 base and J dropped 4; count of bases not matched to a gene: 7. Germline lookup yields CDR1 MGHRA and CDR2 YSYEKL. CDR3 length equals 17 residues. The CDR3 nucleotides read TGCGCCAGCAGCCAAGTAATAGCGGGAGTCGGCACCGGGGAGCTGTTTTTT. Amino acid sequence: CASSQVIAGVGTGELFF.

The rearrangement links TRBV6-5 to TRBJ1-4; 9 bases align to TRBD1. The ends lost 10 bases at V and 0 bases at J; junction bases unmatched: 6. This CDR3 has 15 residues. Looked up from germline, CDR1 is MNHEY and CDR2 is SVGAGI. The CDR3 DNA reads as TGTGCCACCGGCCGGGACAGGGCAACTAATGAAAAACTGTTTTTT. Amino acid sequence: CATGRDRATNEKLFF.

The CDR3 spells CASSPIRQGPHYGYTF. DNA for the CDR3: TGTGCCAGCAGCCCAATCAGACAGGGCCCCCACTATGGCTACACCTTC. The chain links TRBV12-3 or TRBV12-4 to TRBJ1-2, with 7 bases matching TRBD1. With V trimmed by 6 bases and J by 3 bases, 13 bases remained unmatched. CDR3 length: 16 amino acids.

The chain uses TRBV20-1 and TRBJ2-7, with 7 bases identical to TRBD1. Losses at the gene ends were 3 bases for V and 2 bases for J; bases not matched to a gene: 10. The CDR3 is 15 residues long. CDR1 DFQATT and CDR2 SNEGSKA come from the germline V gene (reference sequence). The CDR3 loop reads CSASPLTGLPYEQYF. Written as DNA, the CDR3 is TGCAGTGCTAGCCCCTTGACAGGGTTGCCCTACGAGCAGTACTTC.

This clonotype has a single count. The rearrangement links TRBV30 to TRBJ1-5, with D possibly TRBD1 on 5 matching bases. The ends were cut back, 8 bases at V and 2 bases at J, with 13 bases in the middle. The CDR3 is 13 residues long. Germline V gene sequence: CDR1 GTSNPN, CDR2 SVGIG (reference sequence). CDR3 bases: TGTGCCAGCGGGGCTGGCGGCAATCAGCCCCAGCATTTT. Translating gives CASGAGGNQPQHF.

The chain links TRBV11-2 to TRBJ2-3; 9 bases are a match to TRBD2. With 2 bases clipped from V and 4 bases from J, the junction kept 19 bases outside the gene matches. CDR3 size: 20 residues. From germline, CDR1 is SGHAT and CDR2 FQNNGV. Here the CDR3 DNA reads TGTGCCAGCAGCTTAATTGTCCGACGTCTCACGGCGGGAGGGGCAGATACGCAGTATTTT. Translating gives CASSLIVRRLTAGGADTQYF.

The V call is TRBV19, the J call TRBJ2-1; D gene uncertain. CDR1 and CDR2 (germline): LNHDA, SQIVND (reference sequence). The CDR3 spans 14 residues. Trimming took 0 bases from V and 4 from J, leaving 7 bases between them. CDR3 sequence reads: CASSIDSPYNEQFF. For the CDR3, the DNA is TGTGCCAGTAGTATAGATAGTCCTTACAATGAGCAGTTCTTC.

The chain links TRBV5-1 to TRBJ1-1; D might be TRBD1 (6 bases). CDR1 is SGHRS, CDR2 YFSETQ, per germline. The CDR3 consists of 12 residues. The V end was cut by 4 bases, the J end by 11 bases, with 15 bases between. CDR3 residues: CASSVSGTIAFF. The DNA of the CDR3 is TGCGCCAGCAGCGTATCCGGGACAATCGCTTTCTTT.

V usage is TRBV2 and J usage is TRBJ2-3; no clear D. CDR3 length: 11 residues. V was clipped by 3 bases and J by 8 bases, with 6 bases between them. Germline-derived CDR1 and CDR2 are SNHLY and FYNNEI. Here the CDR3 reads CASSEETTQYF. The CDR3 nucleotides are TGTGCCAGCAGTGAGGAAACTACGCAGTATTTT.